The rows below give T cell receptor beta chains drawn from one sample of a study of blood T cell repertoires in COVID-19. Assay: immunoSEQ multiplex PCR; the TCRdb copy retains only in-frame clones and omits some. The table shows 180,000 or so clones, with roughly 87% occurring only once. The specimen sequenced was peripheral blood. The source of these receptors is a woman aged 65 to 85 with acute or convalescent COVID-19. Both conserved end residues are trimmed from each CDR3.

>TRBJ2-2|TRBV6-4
ASSYTNTGELF
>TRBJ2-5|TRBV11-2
ASRALNRGLAGTQY
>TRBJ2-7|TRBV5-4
ASSLSAGGRYEQY
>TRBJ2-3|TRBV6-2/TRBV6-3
ASSYGATSGFTDTQY
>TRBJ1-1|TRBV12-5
ASGLRTGYNERTEAF
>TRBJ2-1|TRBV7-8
ASTKGGAAYNEQF
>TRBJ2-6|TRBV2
ASSEAGGFRLSGRANVLT
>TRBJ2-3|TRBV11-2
ASRLRPGGFGTDTQY
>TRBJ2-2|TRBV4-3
ASSPGGRSGELF
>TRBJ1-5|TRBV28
ASSPLPGHRGNQPQH
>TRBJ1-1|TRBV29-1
SVTQGMIGVTEAF
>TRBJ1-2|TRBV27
ASSVRGLSGYT
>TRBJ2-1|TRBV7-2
ASSSPGLALGNEQF
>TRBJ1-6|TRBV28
ASRGPGDRVNSPLH
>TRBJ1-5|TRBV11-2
ASSWDSYNQPQH
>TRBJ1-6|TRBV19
ASSIQTDSPLH
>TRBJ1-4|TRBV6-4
ASSPEANEKLF
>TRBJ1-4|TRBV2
ASRELQGVGEKLF
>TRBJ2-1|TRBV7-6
ASSWGLAGGPYNEQF
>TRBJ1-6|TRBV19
ASSSRRDSPLH
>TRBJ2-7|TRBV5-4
ASSPRTSGRDEQY
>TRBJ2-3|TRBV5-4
ASSDRSASTDTQY
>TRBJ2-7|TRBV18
ASSREGAPSMYEQY
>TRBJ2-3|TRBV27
AASPRRGTDTQY
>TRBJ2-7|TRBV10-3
AISEPVLAPEQY
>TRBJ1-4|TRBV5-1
ASSIGGIDEKLF
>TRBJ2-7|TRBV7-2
ASSPSIDEQY
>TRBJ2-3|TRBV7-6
ASSLRSGEGTQY
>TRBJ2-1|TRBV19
ASSMGQGNDEQF
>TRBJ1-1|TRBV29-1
SVPKRGFGGQRNTEAF
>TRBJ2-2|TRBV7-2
ASSLAETGWNTGELF